This TCR beta chain stems from a study of tissue T cells after allogeneic stem cell transplantation. Study as a whole: Four unmodified and three CD34-selected T-cell-depleted grafts went to graft-versus-host disease patients.

Profiling relied on immunoSEQ multiplex PCR, and the TCRdb table lists in-frame clones only, not all of them. The sample lists almost 3,000 clones; 64% were seen once. V lost 5 bases, J lost 0 bases, and 6 bases stayed unmatched. The germline V gene encodes CDR1 SGHVS and CDR2 FNYEAQ. The CDR3 totals 16 residues. Steroid-refractory graft-versus-host disease after allogeneic hematopoietic cell transplant qualified adults for prospective research-autopsy enrollment. Median post-mortem interval was over nine hours for GI, liver, skin and lymphoid tissues. The source was descending colon tissue, collected at autopsy. The gene calls are TRBV7-6 and TRBJ1-4, with 7 bases identical to TRBD1. The TCR was taken from a male patient aged 60 or over with steroid-refractory graft-versus-host disease after an allogeneic stem cell transplant. Some of the T cells might come from the graft donor. Written as DNA, the CDR3 is TGTGCCAGCAGCAAGGACAGGACCCCAACTAATGAAAAACTGTTTTTT. Its translation: CASSKDRTPTNEKLFF. The full variable domain, completed using reference TRBV7-6 and TRBJ1-4, is GAGVSQSPRYKVTKRGQDVALRCDPISGHVSLYWYRQALGQGPEFLTYFNYEAQQDKSGLPNDRFSAERPEGSISTLTIQRTEQRDSAMYRCASSKDRTPTNEKLFFGSGTQLSVL.